This entry lists 20 T cell receptor beta chains sequenced from one sample in a study of shared clonotypes between healthy human individuals. Assay used: immunoSEQ multiplex PCR; TCRdb lists only in-frame clones, some missing. The sample records 2 million to 2.5 million clones, 85% to 95% being singletons. Sequencing was performed on naive CD4+ T cells from PBMCs. The subset here: CD45RA+ positively selected. The origin of the receptors is a man aged 18-30 years in good health. Some clones in this sample may be carry-over from other donors' samples.

V gene TRBV5-1 combines with J gene TRBJ2-2, with 10 bases identical to TRBD1. This CDR3 is 17 amino acids long. Germline V lookup: CDR1 SGHRS, CDR2 YFSETQ. V lost 5 bases and J lost 3; bases outside the gene matches: 10. The CDR3 is CASRTDRGRPDTGELFF. CDR3 bases: TGCGCCAGCAGAACTGACAGGGGGCGCCCGGACACCGGGGAGCTGTTTTTT.

V is TRBV18 and J is TRBJ2-1; D remains unclear. V lost 5 bases and J 7 bases, leaving 18 bases between the germline ends. Germline assignment: CDR1 KGHSH and CDR2 LQKENI. CDR3 size: 15 residues. The CDR3 DNA reads as TGTGCCAGCTCAGCCGCCCAGCCACAAGGGAATGAGCAGTTCTTC. Its translation: CASSAAQPQGNEQFF.

This clone was seen once. Here the CDR3 DNA reads TGCGCCAGCAGCCAAGGGTCCGGGGCGGGAGTCAACCAAGAGACCCAGTACTTC. It yields the protein CASSQGSGAGVNQETQYF. V is TRBV4-3 and J is TRBJ2-5; 7 bases are a match to TRBD2. The trim removed 1 base at V and 0 bases at J, leaving 11 bases unmatched. The germline V gene has CDR1 LGHNA and CDR2 YSLEER. The CDR3 consists of 18 residues.

This clone appeared once. V usage is TRBV2 and J usage is TRBJ2-7; no reliable D call. CDR1 is SNHLY and CDR2 is FYNNEI in the germline V gene. The V end was cut by 8 bases, the J end by 5 bases, with 13 bases between. The CDR3 sequence is 12 residues long. This chain's CDR3 is CASGILSNEQYF. The DNA of the CDR3 is TGTGCCAGCGGAATCCTTAGTAACGAGCAGTACTTC.

This clone has a single count. This rearrangement joins TRBV19 to TRBJ2-1; 9 bases map to TRBD2. Germline V gene sequence: CDR1 LNHDA, CDR2 SQIVND (reference sequence). The CDR3 is 17 residues long. Trimming took 3 bases from V and 1 from J; bases not matched to a gene: 7. CDR3: CASSITSGRLSYNEQFF. The CDR3 nucleotides read TGTGCCAGTAGTATTACTAGCGGGCGCCTTTCCTACAATGAGCAGTTCTTC.

The chain has TRBV6-4 and TRBJ2-1, with no clear D. V lost 0 bases to trimming and J lost 5 bases, with 14 bases between them. This CDR3 comprises 16 residues. Germline-derived CDR1 and CDR2 are MRHNA and SNTAGT. CDR3 in amino acids: CASSDSSLGRHNEQFF. The CDR3, as DNA: TGTGCCAGCAGTGACTCGTCTCTCGGGCGCCACAATGAGCAGTTCTTC.

This chain connects TRBV28 to TRBJ2-3, with D perhaps matching TRBD2 (6 bases). Trimming removed 7 bases at V and 7 bases at J, with 15 bases between. The CDR3 has 13 amino acids. CDR1 and CDR2 (germline): MDHEN, SYDVKM. The CDR3 bases are TGTGCCAGCACCGGGGGACTTCTCAATACGCAGTATTTT. Its translation: CASTGGLLNTQYF.

The chain recombines TRBV10-2 with TRBJ1-5; 8 nucleotides match TRBD1. This CDR3 has 16 residues. The V and J ends lost 2 bases and 4 bases, in that order; junction bases with no gene match: 7. Germline V lookup: CDR1 WSHSY, CDR2 SAAADI. The CDR3 bases are TGCGCCAGCAGTGAGGCGACAGGGGTGGGGAATCAGCCCCAGCATTTT. Translated, it gives CASSEATGVGNQPQHF.

This clone showed up just once. The rearrangement uses TRBV4-1 and TRBJ2-7; 16 bases fit TRBD2. The junction had 8 bases not matched to a gene; V was cut back by 1 base and J by 5 bases. CDR3 length: 18 amino acids. Germline loops: CDR1 MGHRA, CDR2 YSYEKL. In DNA, the CDR3 is TGCGCCAGCAGCCAAGGGGGACTAGCGGGAGGGATCGTTAACGAGCAGTACTTC. Translated: CASSQGGLAGGIVNEQYF.

As to this clone: In the same sample, other DNA sequences code for this CDR3. J is TRBJ2-3 and V is TRBV5-1; D is undetermined. CDR1 SGHRS and CDR2 YFSETQ come from the germline V gene. V lost 2 bases and J 1 base, leaving 8 bases between the germline ends. The CDR3 is made up of 14 amino acids. CDR3 sequence (DNA): TGCGCCAGCAGCTTTGGATCCGGCACAGATACGCAGTATTTT. Protein product: CASSFGSGTDTQYF.

The chain links TRBV20-1 to TRBJ2-5, with D unclear. CDR1 DFQATT and CDR2 SNEGSKA come from the germline V gene (reference sequence). V was trimmed by 6 bases and J by 2 bases, leaving 7 bases between them. CDR3 length: 11 amino acids. This CDR3 reads CSATIQETQYF. CDR3 bases: TGCAGTGCCACTATTCAAGAGACCCAGTACTTC.

The chain couples TRBV7-2 to TRBJ1-5; D gene ambiguous. Germline CDR1 is SGHTA and CDR2 is FQGNSA. V was pared by 3 bases and J by 0 bases, with 9 bases between. This CDR3 has 15 residues. In DNA form, the CDR3 reads TGTGCCAGCAGCTTTAGGACCGATAGCAATCAGCCCCAGCATTTT. Amino acids: CASSFRTDSNQPQHF.

This sequence joins TRBV9 and TRBJ2-1; 9 nucleotides agree with TRBD2. The CDR3 is made up of 18 amino acids. CDR1 and CDR2 (germline): SGDLS, YYNGEE. With V trimmed by 0 bases and J by 2 bases, 9 bases remained unmatched. The CDR3 region is CASSVGSGSTIPYNEQFF. Here the CDR3 DNA reads TGTGCCAGCAGCGTAGGTAGCGGGAGCACTATCCCCTACAATGAGCAGTTCTTC.

The chain combines TRBV27 with TRBJ2-2; the D gene is possibly TRBD2 (5 bases). This CDR3 has 15 amino acids. Trimming stripped 2 bases from V and 3 bases from J, with 10 bases between. Germline CDR1 MNHEY, CDR2 SMNVEV (reference sequence). CDR3 nucleotide sequence: TGTGCCAGCAGTTTAAGGAGGTCAGACACCGGGGAGCTGTTTTTT. It is translated as CASSLRRSDTGELFF.

This chain uses TRBV6-6 with TRBJ1-4; D call uncertain. Germline V lookup: CDR1 MNHNY, CDR2 SVGAGI (reference sequence). The CDR3 length is 13 residues. With 6 bases removed from V and 7 bases from J, the gap between germline ends came to 12 bases. Written as DNA, the CDR3 is TGTGCCAGCAGCCAATCCTTCGCTGAAAAACTGTTTTTT. Its translation: CASSQSFAEKLFF.

In DNA, the CDR3 is TGTGCCTGGAGTAGTTTGCAATACACTGAAGCTTTCTTT. Translation gives CAWSSLQYTEAFF. The V call is TRBV30, the J call TRBJ1-1; D remains ambiguous. This CDR3 region has 13 residues. V was pared by 2 bases and J by 3 bases, with 10 bases between. The germline V gene has CDR1 GTSNPN and CDR2 SVGIG (reference sequence).

The chain uses TRBV19 and TRBJ1-5, with 9 bases identical to TRBD1. The V segment lost 5 bases and the J segment 5 bases; nucleotides outside the gene matches: 16. Germline assignment: CDR1 LNHDA and CDR2 SQIVND (reference sequence). The CDR3 is 18 amino acids. CDR3 nucleotides: TGTGCCAGTAGTCTAACCCGCCGGGACAGGGTTTGGGATCAGCCCCAGCATTTT. Encoded protein: CASSLTRRDRVWDQPQHF. The full variable domain, with the rest looked up from reference TRBV19 and TRBJ1-5, is DGGITQSPKYLFRKEGQNVTLSCEQNLNHDAMYWYRQDPGQGLRLIYYSQIVNDFQKGDIAEGYSVSREKKESFPLTVTSAQKNPTAFYLCASSLTRRDRVWDQPQHFGDGTRLSIL.

This chain joins TRBV5-1 and TRBJ1-1, with 8 positions matching TRBD1. This CDR3 contains 17 residues. CDR1 SGHRS and CDR2 YFSETQ come from the germline V gene. Germline trimming cut 0 bases from V and 0 bases from J; bases unmatched to any gene: 7. Here the CDR3 DNA reads TGCGCCAGCAGCTTGGGGGACAGGACAAAAATGAACACTGAAGCTTTCTTT. Amino acid sequence: CASSLGDRTKMNTEAFF.

The gene calls are TRBV7-6 and TRBJ1-1, with D perhaps matching TRBD1 (5 bases). The ends were cut back, 0 bases at V and 4 bases at J, with 21 bases in the middle. The CDR3 is 18 amino acids. Germline V gene sequence: CDR1 SGHVS, CDR2 FNYEAQ. The CDR3 protein is CASSLASVRTGRGTEAFF. CDR3 DNA sequence: TGTGCCAGCAGCTTAGCAAGTGTTCGAACAGGCCGGGGCACTGAAGCTTTCTTT.

CDR3 coding DNA: TGCGCCAGCAGCTACGGGACGATGTGGAATGAGCAGTTCTTC. It translates to CASSYGTMWNEQFF. The chain is built from TRBV5-1 and TRBJ2-1, with D possibly called TRBD1 or TRBD2 (5 bases each). CDR1 is SGHRS and CDR2 is YFSETQ in the germline V gene. The CDR3 has 14 amino acids. The germline V and J ends were trimmed by 3 bases and 7 bases, with 14 bases remaining between them.